This is a list of T cell receptor beta chains from one sample in a study of blood T cell repertoires in COVID-19. Repertoires were generated with immunoSEQ multiplex PCR, while TCRdb's copy carries only in-frame clones and drops some. This table holds about 160,000 clones, about 85% found once. Material for sequencing was peripheral blood. Receptors originate from a man between 65 and 79 years old who had recovered from COVID-19. The CDR3 runs from the conserved cysteine through the conserved F or W. A D gene is named only where the DNA matches it firmly. Part of the rows lack a size; the others show once, few, many or a class for expanded clones.

cdr3_nt: TGTGCCAGCAAGGGGACCTACAATGAGCAGTTCTTC; cdr3_aa: CASKGTYNEQFF; v_call: TRBV2; j_call: TRBJ2-1; clone_size: once; d_call: NA
cdr3_nt: TGTGCCAGCGGGGGGACCGGCGGGGGCCTCTATGGCTACACCTTC; cdr3_aa: CASGGTGGGLYGYTF; v_call: TRBV6-5; j_call: TRBJ1-2; clone_size: NA; d_call: NA
cdr3_nt: TGTGCCAGCAGCTACCAGAATCAGCCCCAGCATTTT; cdr3_aa: CASSYQNQPQHF; v_call: TRBV7-2; j_call: TRBJ1-5; clone_size: NA; d_call: NA
cdr3_nt: TGTGCCAGCAGCTTCCTCGGACAGGGGGACACTGAAGCTTTCTTT; cdr3_aa: CASSFLGQGDTEAFF; v_call: TRBV5-6; j_call: TRBJ1-1; clone_size: NA; d_call: TRBD1
cdr3_nt: TGTGCCAGCAGCTTCGGGAGAGAGACCCAGTACTTC; cdr3_aa: CASSFGRETQYF; v_call: TRBV5-4; j_call: TRBJ2-5; clone_size: NA; d_call: NA
cdr3_nt: TGCGCCAGCAGCTGGACTAGCGGAACTAACACCGGGGAGCTGTTTTTT; cdr3_aa: CASSWTSGTNTGELFF; v_call: TRBV5-1; j_call: TRBJ2-2; clone_size: NA; d_call: TRBD2
cdr3_nt: TGTGCCAGCAGCAGCACAGGGGATGGTGGCTACACCTTC; cdr3_aa: CASSSTGDGGYTF; v_call: TRBV6-2/TRBV6-3; j_call: TRBJ1-2; clone_size: NA; d_call: TRBD1
cdr3_nt: TGTGCCAGCAACAGGGTGGAAGAGACCCAGTACTTC; cdr3_aa: CASNRVEETQYF; v_call: TRBV6-5; j_call: TRBJ2-5; clone_size: few; d_call: NA
cdr3_nt: TGTGCCAGCTCACCTTCGGTGGACACTGAAGCTTTCTTT; cdr3_aa: CASSPSVDTEAFF; v_call: TRBV18; j_call: TRBJ1-1; clone_size: NA; d_call: NA
cdr3_nt: TGTGCCAGCTCACCCGGACAGGTCAACACTGAAGCTTTCTTT; cdr3_aa: CASSPGQVNTEAFF; v_call: TRBV18; j_call: TRBJ1-1; clone_size: NA; d_call: TRBD1
cdr3_nt: TGTGCCAGTAGTTCGGACAGGGGAAACTATGGCTACACCTTC; cdr3_aa: CASSSDRGNYGYTF; v_call: TRBV19; j_call: TRBJ1-2; clone_size: NA; d_call: TRBD1
cdr3_nt: TGTGCCAGCAGCCAGGCGGGGGGGATGCCCTACGAGCAGTACTTC; cdr3_aa: CASSQAGGMPYEQYF; v_call: TRBV3-1/TRBV3-2; j_call: TRBJ2-7; clone_size: once; d_call: TRBD2
cdr3_nt: TGTGCCAGCAGCTCAGCCAGGGGACGCGAGCAGTACTTC; cdr3_aa: CASSSARGREQYF; v_call: TRBV7-3; j_call: TRBJ2-7; clone_size: once; d_call: NA
cdr3_nt: TGTGCCAGCAGCGAGGGCGCGAGGCGGGGAACGGGAGGTTGGGATACGCAGTATTTT; cdr3_aa: CASSEGARRGTGGWDTQYF; v_call: TRBV9; j_call: TRBJ2-3; clone_size: NA; d_call: TRBD2
cdr3_nt: TGTGCCAGTAGCACTTCCTTAGGGGGACGGTTCTTC; cdr3_aa: CASSTSLGGRFF; v_call: TRBV19; j_call: TRBJ2-1; clone_size: few; d_call: NA
cdr3_nt: TGTGCCAGCAGTTTGCAGGGGGAAGTATATCAGCCCCAGCATTTT; cdr3_aa: CASSLQGEVYQPQHF; v_call: TRBV7-2; j_call: TRBJ1-5; clone_size: few; d_call: TRBD1
cdr3_nt: TGTGCCTGGAGTTTTGCGGGAGGGATCACCGGGGAGCTGTTTTTT; cdr3_aa: CAWSFAGGITGELFF; v_call: TRBV30; j_call: TRBJ2-2; clone_size: NA; d_call: TRBD2
cdr3_nt: TGCGCCAGCTCAACAGGGGATTTCTCCTACAATGAGCAGTTCTTC; cdr3_aa: CASSTGDFSYNEQFF; v_call: TRBV10-1; j_call: TRBJ2-1; clone_size: NA; d_call: TRBD1
cdr3_nt: TGCGCCAGCAGATTGATGACAAGCACAGATACGCAGTATTTT; cdr3_aa: CASRLMTSTDTQYF; v_call: TRBV5-1; j_call: TRBJ2-3; clone_size: NA; d_call: NA
cdr3_nt: TGTGCCAGCAGCGTGGGACAGGGGAATGTTCAGCCCCAGCATTTT; cdr3_aa: CASSVGQGNVQPQHF; v_call: TRBV7-9; j_call: TRBJ1-5; clone_size: NA; d_call: TRBD1
cdr3_nt: TGTGCCAGCAGCATATCCTACAATGAGCAGTTCTTC; cdr3_aa: CASSISYNEQFF; v_call: TRBV3-1/TRBV3-2; j_call: TRBJ2-1; clone_size: NA; d_call: NA
cdr3_nt: TGCGCCAGCAGCCAGGCGGCCCCGGGACAGCGGGTAGATACGCAGTATTTT; cdr3_aa: CASSQAAPGQRVDTQYF; v_call: TRBV4-3; j_call: TRBJ2-3; clone_size: NA; d_call: NA
cdr3_nt: TGTGCCAGCAGCTTAGATCGGGGACTAGTCTTTGAGCAGTTCTTC; cdr3_aa: CASSLDRGLVFEQFF; v_call: TRBV11-2; j_call: TRBJ2-1; clone_size: NA; d_call: TRBD2
cdr3_nt: TGCGCCAGCAGCCCAGGAGCGGGAGGTTCCTACAATGAGCAGTTCTTC; cdr3_aa: CASSPGAGGSYNEQFF; v_call: TRBV5-1; j_call: TRBJ2-1; clone_size: NA; d_call: TRBD2
cdr3_nt: TGTGCCAGCAGCCATGGACTCGCTTTCTTT; cdr3_aa: CASSHGLAFF; v_call: TRBV3-1/TRBV3-2; j_call: TRBJ1-1; clone_size: NA; d_call: NA
cdr3_nt: TGTGCCAGCAGCTCAGGGGCACCGAACACCGGGGAGCTGTTTTTT; cdr3_aa: CASSSGAPNTGELFF; v_call: TRBV5-4; j_call: TRBJ2-2; clone_size: NA; d_call: NA
cdr3_nt: TGCGCCAGCAGCTCCGGACAGGCCTCTCGGGGGTATGGCTACACCTTC; cdr3_aa: CASSSGQASRGYGYTF; v_call: TRBV5-1; j_call: TRBJ1-2; clone_size: NA; d_call: TRBD1
cdr3_nt: TGTGCCAGCAGCCTTAGGGGGGGCACTGAAGCTTTCTTT; cdr3_aa: CASSLRGGTEAFF; v_call: TRBV3-1/TRBV3-2; j_call: TRBJ1-1; clone_size: once; d_call: NA
cdr3_nt: TGTGCCAGCAGCCCGCCGGGGTTAGTGTCCTACGAGCAGTACTTC; cdr3_aa: CASSPPGLVSYEQYF; v_call: TRBV5-8; j_call: TRBJ2-7; clone_size: few; d_call: NA
cdr3_nt: TGTGCCAGCAGCCAAGTTGGCGGGAGCAACGAGCAGTACTTC; cdr3_aa: CASSQVGGSNEQYF; v_call: TRBV3-1/TRBV3-2; j_call: TRBJ2-7; clone_size: NA; d_call: TRBD2
cdr3_nt: TGCGCCAGCAGCCAAGACGTAGGGAGCGGCACCTACAATGAGCAGTTCTTC; cdr3_aa: CASSQDVGSGTYNEQFF; v_call: TRBV4-3; j_call: TRBJ2-1; clone_size: NA; d_call: NA
cdr3_nt: TGTGCCAGCAGCCAAGAACGACTAGCAACGAACACCGGGGAGCTGTTTTTT; cdr3_aa: CASSQERLATNTGELFF; v_call: TRBV3-1/TRBV3-2; j_call: TRBJ2-2; clone_size: NA; d_call: TRBD2